This T cell receptor (beta chain) originates from a study of technical replicates of blood from a handful of donors. Clones were sequenced by immunoSEQ multiplex PCR, and TCRdb holds only the in-frame ones, with some missing. Of 67,000 or so clones listed, around 95% are singletons. The CDR3 has 17 residues. V was pared by 6 bases and J by 5 bases, with 15 bases of the junction left unmatched. In germline, CDR1 is MDHEN, CDR2 SYDVKM. V gene TRBV28 combines with J gene TRBJ2-5; 10 bases match TRBD2. This sequence originates from a human donor in good health. Specimen: T cells isolated from PBMCs. CDR3 nucleotides: TGTGCCAGCAGGGGGAGGGTAAGCGGGAGGGAGTTGGAGACCCAGTACTTC. Encoded protein: CASRGRVSGRELETQYF.